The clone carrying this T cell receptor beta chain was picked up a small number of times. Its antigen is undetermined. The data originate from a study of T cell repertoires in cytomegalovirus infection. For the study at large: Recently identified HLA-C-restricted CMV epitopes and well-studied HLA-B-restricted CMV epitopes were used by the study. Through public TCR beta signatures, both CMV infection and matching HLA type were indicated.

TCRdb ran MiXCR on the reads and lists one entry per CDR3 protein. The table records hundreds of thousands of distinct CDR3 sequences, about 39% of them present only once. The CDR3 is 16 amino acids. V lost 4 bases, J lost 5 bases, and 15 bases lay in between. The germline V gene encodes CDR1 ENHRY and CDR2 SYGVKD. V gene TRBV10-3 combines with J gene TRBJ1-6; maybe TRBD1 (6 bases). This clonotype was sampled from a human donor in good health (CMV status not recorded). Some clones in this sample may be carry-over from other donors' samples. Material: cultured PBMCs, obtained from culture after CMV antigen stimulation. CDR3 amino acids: CAISAAPTGNNSPLHF. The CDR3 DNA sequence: TGTGCCATCAGTGCGGCGCCGACAGGCAATAATTCACCCCTCCACTTT.